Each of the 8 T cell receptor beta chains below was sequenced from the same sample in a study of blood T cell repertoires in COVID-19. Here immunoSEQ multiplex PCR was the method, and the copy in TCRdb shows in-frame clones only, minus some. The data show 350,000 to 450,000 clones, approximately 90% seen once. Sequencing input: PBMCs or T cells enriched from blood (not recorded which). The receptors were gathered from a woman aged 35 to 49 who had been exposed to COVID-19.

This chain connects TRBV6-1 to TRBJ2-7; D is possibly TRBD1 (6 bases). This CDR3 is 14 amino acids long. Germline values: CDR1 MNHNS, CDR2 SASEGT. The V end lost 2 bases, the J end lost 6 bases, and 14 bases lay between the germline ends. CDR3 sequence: CASSELGQGREQYF. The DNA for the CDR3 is TGTGCCAGCAGTGAATTAGGGCAGGGGCGCGAGCAGTACTTC.

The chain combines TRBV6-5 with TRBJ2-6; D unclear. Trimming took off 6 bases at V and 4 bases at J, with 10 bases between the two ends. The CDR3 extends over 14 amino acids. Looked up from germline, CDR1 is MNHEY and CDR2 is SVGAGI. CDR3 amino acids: CASRTVSGANVLTF. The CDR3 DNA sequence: TGTGCCAGCAGAACAGTATCCGGGGCCAACGTCCTGACTTTC.

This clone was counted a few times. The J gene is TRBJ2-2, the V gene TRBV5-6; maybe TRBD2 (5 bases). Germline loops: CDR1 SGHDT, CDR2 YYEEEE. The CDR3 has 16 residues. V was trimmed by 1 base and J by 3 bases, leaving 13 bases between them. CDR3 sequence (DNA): TGTGCCAGCAGCTTGCGTGCAGCGGTGTACACCGGGGAGCTGTTTTTT. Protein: CASSLRAAVYTGELFF.

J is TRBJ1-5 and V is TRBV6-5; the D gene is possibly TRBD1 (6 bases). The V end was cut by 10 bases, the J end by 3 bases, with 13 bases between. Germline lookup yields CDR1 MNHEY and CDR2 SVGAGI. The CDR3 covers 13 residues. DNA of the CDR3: TGTGCCACCAAAAGGGGGTACAATCAGCCCCAGCATTTT. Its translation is CATKRGYNQPQHF.

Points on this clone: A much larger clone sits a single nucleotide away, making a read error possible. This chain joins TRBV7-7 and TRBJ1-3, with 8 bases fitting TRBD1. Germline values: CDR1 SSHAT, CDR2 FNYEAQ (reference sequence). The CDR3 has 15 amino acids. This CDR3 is CVSSLTTGAGNTIYF. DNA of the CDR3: TGTGTTAGCAGCTTAACGACAGGGGCTGGAAACACCATATATTTT.

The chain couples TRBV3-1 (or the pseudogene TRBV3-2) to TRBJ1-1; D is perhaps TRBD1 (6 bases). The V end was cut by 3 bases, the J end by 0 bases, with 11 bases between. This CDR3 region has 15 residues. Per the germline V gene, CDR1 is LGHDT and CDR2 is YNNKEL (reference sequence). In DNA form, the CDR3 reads TGTGCCAGCAGCCATCACAGGGAGATGAACACTGAAGCTTTCTTT. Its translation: CASSHHREMNTEAFF.

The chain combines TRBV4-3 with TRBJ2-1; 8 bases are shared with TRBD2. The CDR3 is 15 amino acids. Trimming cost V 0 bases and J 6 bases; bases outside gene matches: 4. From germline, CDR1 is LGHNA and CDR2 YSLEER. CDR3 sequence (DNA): TGCGCCAGCAGCCAAGAACTAGCGGTTCTCAATGAGCAGTTCTTC. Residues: CASSQELAVLNEQFF.

The CDR3 nucleotides are TGTGCCTGGAGAAGGGGACTAAAGGACATCCTTTTTAATTCACCCCTCCACTTT. Encoded protein: CAWRRGLKDILFNSPLHF. This chain uses TRBV30 with TRBJ1-6, with a tentative D call TRBD1 (5 bases). The V gene lost 3 bases and the J gene lost 6 bases, with 24 bases spanning the gap. In germline, CDR1 is GTSNPN, CDR2 SVGIG (reference sequence). This CDR3 comprises 18 residues.